This TCR beta chain stems from a study of cytomegalovirus exposure and HLA in healthy donors. Overall study results and limits: An analysis done earlier found most TCR beta V segments productive about 87% or about 30% of the time.

V dropped 5 bases and J dropped 4; count of bases not matched to a gene: 6. CDR1 LNHNV and CDR2 YYDKDF come from the germline V gene (reference sequence). This CDR3 is built from 14 residues. On this clone itself: Antigen: not known.

PCR was performed using 60 Vbeta and 13 Jbeta primers. Method: immunoSEQ multiplex PCR; TCRdb's copy keeps in-frame clones and lacks some. The profile covers under 200,000 clones, with around two thirds appearing a single time and 2.5% to 3.5% taken by the ten largest. This TCR derives from a man in his forties or fifties in good health and CMV-seronegative. The specimen was PBMCs. J is TRBJ1-1 and V is TRBV15; 8 bases match TRBD1. CDR3 nucleotides: TGTGCCACCAGCGGTAGACAGGGGTTCACTGAAGCTTTCTTT. It yields the protein CATSGRQGFTEAFF.